The source of this T cell receptor beta chain is a study of blood T cell repertoires in COVID-19. V lost 8 bases to trimming and J lost 9 bases; unmatched junction nucleotides: 3. In germline, CDR1 is LGHNA, CDR2 YNFKEQ. The CDR3 is 13 residues long. TCRdb's table, derived via immunoSEQ multiplex PCR, lists solely in-frame clones and lacks some. The sample records roughly 290,000 clones, 85% to 90% being singletons. The origin of this receptor is a man aged 30 to 45 with acute or convalescent COVID-19. Sequencing input: peripheral blood. The V and J genes are TRBV4-2 and TRBJ1-6, with 11 bases fitting TRBD1. CDR3 in DNA: TGTGCCAGCCTGGGACAGGGGGGTTCACCCCTCCACTTT. It yields the protein CASLGQGGSPLHF.